This TCR beta chain was captured by sequencing in a study of T cells in narcolepsy. Study overall: Donors had narcolepsy type 1 or type 2, or were healthy controls. Whole-study results and caveats: Comparing one patient's CSF and blood CD4+ clonotypes highlighted HCRT- and TRIB2-specific autoreactive clonotypes. Autoreactive clone sequences were missing from some blood memory CD4+ repertoires. Healthy controls reportedly lacked the autoreactive clonotypes serially found in patients' blood.

About this clone itself: Antigen specificity is unknown.

Measured with immunoSEQ multiplex PCR; TCRdb has only the in-frame clones, and not every one. The top ten clones hold roughly 10% of a sample with about 24,000 clones, 70% to 90% of them seen once. The V and J ends lost 5 bases and 1 base, in that order; junction bases with no gene match: 3. The CDR3 loop spans 15 amino acids. Germline CDR1 reads SGHDN; CDR2 reads FVKESK. The TCR was taken from a human donor in good health. The rearrangement links TRBV14 to TRBJ1-1; 11 bases line up with TRBD1. Sequences were obtained from memory (CD45RA-) CD4+ T cells from blood. The CDR3 is CASSEGTGGNTEAFF. CDR3 in DNA: TGTGCCAGCAGCGAAGGGACAGGGGGGAACACTGAAGCTTTCTTT.